This TCR beta chain was sequenced for a study of blood T cell repertoires in COVID-19. Turning to the study itself: Researchers got acute and convalescent COVID-19 samples from the United States, Italy and Spain. T cells, B-cell-depleted T cells, or PBMCs supplied cDNA or gDNA.

The authors' processing: Amplification of reference gene primers provided the estimated nucleated cell counts. TCRdb's copy holds only in-frame clones and misses some; the assay was immunoSEQ multiplex PCR. V, J and clone size were drawn from that table, and D and trimming were deduced from the DNA. Of around 370,000 clones detected, about 88% appear once; the ten largest clones hold 6% to 8%. Trimming took 4 bases from V and 0 from J, leaving 16 bases between them. The CDR3 contains 17 residues. CDR1 and CDR2 (germline): LGHNA, YSLEER. During active infection, Seattle patients enrolled and were then monitored through disease.

What was sequenced was peripheral blood. This sequence was found in a woman aged 70-85 years with COVID-19, enrolled during active disease. This chain connects TRBV4-3 to TRBJ1-3; tentative D call: TRBD1 (6 bases). The CDR3 reads CASSPTGNPFSGNTIYF. DNA of the CDR3: TGCGCCAGCAGCCCAACAGGGAACCCCTTCTCTGGAAACACCATATATTTT.